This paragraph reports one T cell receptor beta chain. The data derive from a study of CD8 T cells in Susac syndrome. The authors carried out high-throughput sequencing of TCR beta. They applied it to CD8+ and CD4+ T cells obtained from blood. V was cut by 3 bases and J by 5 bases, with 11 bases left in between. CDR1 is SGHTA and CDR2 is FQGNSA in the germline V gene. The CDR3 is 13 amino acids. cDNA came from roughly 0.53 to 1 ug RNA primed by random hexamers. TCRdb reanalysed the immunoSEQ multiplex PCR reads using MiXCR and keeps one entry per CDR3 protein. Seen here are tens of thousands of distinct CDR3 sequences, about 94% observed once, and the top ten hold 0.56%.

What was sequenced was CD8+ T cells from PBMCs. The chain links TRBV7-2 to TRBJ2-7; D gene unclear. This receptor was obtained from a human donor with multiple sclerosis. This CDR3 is CASSFRLIHEQYF. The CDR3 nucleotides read TGTGCCAGCAGCTTCAGGTTGATACACGAGCAGTACTTC.